The 6 T cell receptor beta chains in this list originate from one sample, sequenced in a study of blood T cell repertoires in COVID-19 (dated by TCRdb to about 2020). The protocol used for the library was the immunoSEQ multiplex PCR assay. Imported from immuneACCESS, the table was reduced by TCRdb to in-frame sequences with V and J called. These copies leave out some clones; in studies compared against another copy, an unresolved V gene accounts for under half, and the cause of the remainder is not known. Within this sample are about 76,000 clones, with 75% to 90% of them counted one time only. Roughly a sixth of the sample is held by the ten biggest clonotypes. Input material: peripheral blood. These receptors all come from a human donor in a cohort sampled during active COVID-19.

For the CDR3, the DNA is TGTGCCAGCAGTTACTCTTCAGGGGGCTTCTCTGGCTACACCTTC. It codes for CASSYSSGGFSGYTF. The gene calls are TRBV6-2 or TRBV6-3 and TRBJ1-2; TRBD1 agrees at 8 bases. This CDR3 spans 15 amino acids. J was trimmed by 7 bases and V by 0 bases; bases with no gene match: 7. Germline V gene data show CDR1 as MNHEY and CDR2 as SVGEGT.

The chain uses TRBV18 and TRBJ2-7; TRBD1 matches 9 bases. This CDR3 has 17 amino acids. Looked up from germline, CDR1 is KGHSH and CDR2 is LQKENI. V was clipped by 3 bases and J by 4 bases; unmatched bases: 13. CDR3 coding DNA: TGTGCCAGCTCACCGGCGAACTCGGGACAGGGTGCGTACGAGCAGTACTTC. Protein sequence: CASSPANSGQGAYEQYF. The complete variable domain, with remaining parts taken from reference TRBV18 and TRBJ2-7, reads NAGVMQNPRHLVRRRGQEARLRCSPMKGHSHVYWYRQLPEEGLKFMVYLQKENIIDESGMPKERFSAEFPKEGPSILRIQQVVRGDSAAYFCASSPANSGQGAYEQYFGPGTRLTVT.

The chain combines TRBV27 with TRBJ2-7; 9 bases align to TRBD1. Germline assignment: CDR1 MNHEY and CDR2 SMNVEV (reference sequence). This CDR3 has 15 residues. J was trimmed by 3 bases and V by 4 bases; bases with no gene match: 7. The CDR3 DNA sequence: TGTGCCAGCAGTTCATCCCGGGACAGGGACTACGAGCAGTACTTC. Translated: CASSSSRDRDYEQYF.

The rearrangement links TRBV19 to TRBJ2-1, with 11 bases that match TRBD1. The CDR3 has 15 amino acids. V gave up 5 bases and J gave up 9 bases; unmatched junction bases: 9. From germline, CDR1 is LNHDA and CDR2 SQIVND (reference sequence). CDR3 protein: CASSPRTGGGTEQFF. CDR3 nucleotide sequence: TGTGCCAGTAGTCCCCGGACAGGGGGCGGAACTGAGCAGTTCTTC.

The chain has TRBV9 and TRBJ2-2; a possible D gene is TRBD1 (5 bases). The CDR3 length is 15 residues. The V and J ends lost 3 bases and 7 bases respectively, with 16 bases between them. CDR1 and CDR2 from the germline V gene are SGDLS and YYNGEE. The CDR3 DNA follows: TGTGCCAGCAGCGAGGGGTCGCAGGGAAACGGGGAGCTGTTTTTT. Residues: CASSEGSQGNGELFF.

This clone was counted a single time. This chain connects TRBV19 to TRBJ2-1, with no clear D. The CDR3 consists of 13 residues. CDR1 LNHDA and CDR2 SQIVND come from the germline V gene (reference sequence). Deletions cut 6 bases from V and 4 bases from J, with 10 bases between. CDR3: CASSRSRYNEQFF. The CDR3, as DNA: TGTGCCAGTAGCCGGAGTAGGTACAATGAGCAGTTCTTC.